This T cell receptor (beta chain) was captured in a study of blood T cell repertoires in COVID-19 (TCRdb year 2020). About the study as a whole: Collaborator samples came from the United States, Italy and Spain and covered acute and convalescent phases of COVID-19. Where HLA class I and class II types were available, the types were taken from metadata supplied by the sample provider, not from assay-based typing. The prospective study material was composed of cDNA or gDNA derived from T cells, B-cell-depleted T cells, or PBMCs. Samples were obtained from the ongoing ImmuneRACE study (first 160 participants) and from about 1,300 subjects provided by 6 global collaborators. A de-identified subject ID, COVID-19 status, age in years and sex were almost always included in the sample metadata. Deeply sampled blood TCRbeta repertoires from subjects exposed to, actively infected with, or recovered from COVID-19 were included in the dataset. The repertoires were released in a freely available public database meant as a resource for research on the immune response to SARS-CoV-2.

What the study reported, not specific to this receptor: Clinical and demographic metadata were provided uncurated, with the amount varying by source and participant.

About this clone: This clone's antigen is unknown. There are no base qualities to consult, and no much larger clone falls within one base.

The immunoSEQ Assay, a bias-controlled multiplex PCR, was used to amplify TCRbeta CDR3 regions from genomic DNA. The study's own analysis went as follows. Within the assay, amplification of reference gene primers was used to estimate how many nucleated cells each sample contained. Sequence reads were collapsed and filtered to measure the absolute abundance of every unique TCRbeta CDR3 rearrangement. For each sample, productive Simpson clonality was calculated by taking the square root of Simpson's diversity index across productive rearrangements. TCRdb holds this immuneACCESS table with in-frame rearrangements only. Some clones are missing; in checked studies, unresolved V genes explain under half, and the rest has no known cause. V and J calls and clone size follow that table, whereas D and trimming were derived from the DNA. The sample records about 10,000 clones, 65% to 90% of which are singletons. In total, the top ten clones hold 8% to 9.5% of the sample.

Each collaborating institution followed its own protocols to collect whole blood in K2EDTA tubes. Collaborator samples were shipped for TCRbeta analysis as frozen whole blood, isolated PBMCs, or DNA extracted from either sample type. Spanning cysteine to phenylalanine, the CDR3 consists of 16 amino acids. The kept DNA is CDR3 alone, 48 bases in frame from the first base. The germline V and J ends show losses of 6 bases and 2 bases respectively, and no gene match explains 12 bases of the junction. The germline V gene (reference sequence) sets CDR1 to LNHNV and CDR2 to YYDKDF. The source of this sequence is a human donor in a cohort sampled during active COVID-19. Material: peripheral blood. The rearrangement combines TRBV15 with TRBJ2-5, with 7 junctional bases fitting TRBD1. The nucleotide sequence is TGTGCCACCAGACCATCCCACGGCAGGGGGCAAGAGACCCAGTACTTC. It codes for CATRPSHGRGQETQYF.